The subject of this entry is one TCR beta chain. Its antigen remains unidentified. V lost 6 bases, J lost 0 bases, and 1 base stayed unmatched. Looked up from germline, CDR1 is ENHRY and CDR2 is SYGVKD. CDR3 length equals 14 residues. Uncontrolled infections, other autoimmune diseases, pregnancy or lactation led to exclusion of patients. Using RNA transcripts as the source, TCR beta CDR3 regions were amplified. When the TCR CDR3 underwent first-round RT-PCR, the HTBI primer set was used. One entry per CDR3 protein results from TCRdb running MiXCR on the multiplex PCR reads. This table has around 450,000 distinct CDR3 sequences, roughly 13% appearing once. The sample belongs to a study of T cells in Graves' hyperthyroidism and ophthalmopathy. Study results and limitations: Ophthalmopathy, which appeared later, was predicted by the model a median around 6.9 months before onset.

Sequenced input: blood. The rearrangement joins TRBV10-3 to TRBJ1-3; the match to TRBD1 covers 8 bases. This TCR derives from a young woman with Graves' hyperthyroidism. CDR3 DNA: TGTGCCATCAGGGGGACAGGCTCTGGAAACACCATATATTTT. Its protein is CAIRGTGSGNTIYF.